This TCR beta chain was profiled in a study of cytomegalovirus exposure and HLA in healthy donors. Turning to the study itself: Some 85 million unique TCRs from HLA-typed donors were held in an early data release.

The V end was cut by 0 bases, the J end by 7 bases, with 7 bases between. The CDR3 covers 14 residues. Germline lookup yields CDR1 LNHNV and CDR2 YYDKDF (reference sequence). Vbeta (60) and Jbeta (13) primers were used in the PCR. Using immunoSEQ multiplex PCR, the repertoire was profiled, and TCRdb retains in-frame clones only, with some absent. This table has some 160,000 clones, about two thirds appearing once. As for this clone: Its target is unknown.

Whole-study findings and limits: V- and J-gene trimming in TCR beta was tied to a missense DCLRE1C variant by an analysis performed later. In vitro experiments confirmed that three CMV-associated chains were specific for CMV antigens. Reportedly, a later analysis found an Asian-associated ancestry cluster had fewer N-insertions than the approximately 700-donor mean.

The chain recombines TRBV15 with TRBJ1-6; D remains ambiguous. Material: PBMCs. The clonotype originates from a man in his 60s in good health and CMV-seronegative. CDR3 sequence reads: CATSREGHNSPLHF. The CDR3 DNA reads TGTGCCACCAGCAGAGAGGGCCACAATTCACCCCTCCACTTT.